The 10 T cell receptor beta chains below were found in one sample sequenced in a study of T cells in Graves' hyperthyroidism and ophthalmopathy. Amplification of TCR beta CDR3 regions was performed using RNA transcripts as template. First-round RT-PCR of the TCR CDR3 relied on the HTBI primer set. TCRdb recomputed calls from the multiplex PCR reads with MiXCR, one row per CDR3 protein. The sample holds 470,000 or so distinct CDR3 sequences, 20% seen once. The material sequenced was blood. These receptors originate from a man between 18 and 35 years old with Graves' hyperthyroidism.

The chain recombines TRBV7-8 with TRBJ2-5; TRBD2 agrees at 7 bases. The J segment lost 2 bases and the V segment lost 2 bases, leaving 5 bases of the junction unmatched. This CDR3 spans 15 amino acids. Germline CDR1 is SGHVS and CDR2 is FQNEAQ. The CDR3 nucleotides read TGTGCCAGCAGCTTAATGGGGGGAGGGCAAGAGACCCAGTACTTC. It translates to CASSLMGGGQETQYF.

Written as DNA, the CDR3 is TGTGCCAGCAGCTCGCTTGGACCTGGTATCGAGACCCAGTACTTC. Its translation: CASSSLGPGIETQYF. V is TRBV7-8 and J is TRBJ2-5, with no clear D. Trimming shortened V by 4 bases and J by 5 bases, and 17 bases separated the two germline ends. The CDR3 loop spans 15 amino acids. Looked up from germline, CDR1 is SGHVS and CDR2 is FQNEAQ.

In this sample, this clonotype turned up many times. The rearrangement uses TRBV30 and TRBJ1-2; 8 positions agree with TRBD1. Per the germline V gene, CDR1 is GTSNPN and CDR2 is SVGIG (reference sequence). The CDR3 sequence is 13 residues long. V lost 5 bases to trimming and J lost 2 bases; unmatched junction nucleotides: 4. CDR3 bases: TGTGCCTGGGTAGGACAGGGCAACTATGGCTACACCTTC. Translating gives CAWVGQGNYGYTF.

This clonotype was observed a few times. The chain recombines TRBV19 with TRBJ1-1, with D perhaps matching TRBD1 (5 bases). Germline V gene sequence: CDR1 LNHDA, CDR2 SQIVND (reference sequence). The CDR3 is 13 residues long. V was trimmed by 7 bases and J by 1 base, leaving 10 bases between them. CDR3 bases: TGTGCCAGTACCGACAGCTCGAACACTGAAGCTTTCTTT. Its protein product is CASTDSSNTEAFF.

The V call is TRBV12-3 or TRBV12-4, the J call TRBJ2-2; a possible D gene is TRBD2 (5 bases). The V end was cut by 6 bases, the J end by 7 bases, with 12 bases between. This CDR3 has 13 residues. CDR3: CASREGAGGELFF. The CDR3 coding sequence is TGTGCCAGCAGAGAGGGTGCGGGCGGGGAGCTGTTTTTT.

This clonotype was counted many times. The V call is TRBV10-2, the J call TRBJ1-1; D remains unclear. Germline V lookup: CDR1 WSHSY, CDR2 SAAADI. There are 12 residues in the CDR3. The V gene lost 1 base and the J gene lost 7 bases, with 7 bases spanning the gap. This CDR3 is CASSEYRFEAFF. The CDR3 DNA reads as TGCGCCAGCAGTGAGTACAGATTTGAAGCTTTCTTT.

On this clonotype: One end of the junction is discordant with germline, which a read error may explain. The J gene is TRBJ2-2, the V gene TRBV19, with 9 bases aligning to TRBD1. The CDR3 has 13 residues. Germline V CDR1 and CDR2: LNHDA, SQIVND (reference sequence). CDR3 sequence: CATQQGANGELCF. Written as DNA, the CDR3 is TGTGCCACCCAACAGGGGGCGAACGGGGAGCTGTGTTTT.

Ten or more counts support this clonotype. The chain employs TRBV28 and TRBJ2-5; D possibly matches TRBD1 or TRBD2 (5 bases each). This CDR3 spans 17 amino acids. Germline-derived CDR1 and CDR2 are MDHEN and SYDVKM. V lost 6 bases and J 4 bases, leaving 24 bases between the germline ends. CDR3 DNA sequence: TGTGCCAGCAGCCCTATGGGGACGGGGACCATCGGAGAGACCCAGTACTTC. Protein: CASSPMGTGTIGETQYF.

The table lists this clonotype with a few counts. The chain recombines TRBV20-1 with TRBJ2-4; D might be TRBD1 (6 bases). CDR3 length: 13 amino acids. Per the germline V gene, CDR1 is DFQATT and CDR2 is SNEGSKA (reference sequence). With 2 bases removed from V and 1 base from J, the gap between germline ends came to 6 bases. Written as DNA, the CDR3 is TGCAGTGCTAGACAGGGGGCCAAAAACATTCAGTACTTC. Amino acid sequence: CSARQGAKNIQYF.

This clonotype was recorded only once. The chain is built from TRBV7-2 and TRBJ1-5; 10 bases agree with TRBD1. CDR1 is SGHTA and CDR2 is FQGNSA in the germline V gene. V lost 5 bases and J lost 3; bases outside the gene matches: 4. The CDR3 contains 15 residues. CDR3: CASSKDRGNNQPQHF. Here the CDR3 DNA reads TGTGCCAGCAGCAAGGACAGGGGGAACAATCAGCCCCAGCATTTT.